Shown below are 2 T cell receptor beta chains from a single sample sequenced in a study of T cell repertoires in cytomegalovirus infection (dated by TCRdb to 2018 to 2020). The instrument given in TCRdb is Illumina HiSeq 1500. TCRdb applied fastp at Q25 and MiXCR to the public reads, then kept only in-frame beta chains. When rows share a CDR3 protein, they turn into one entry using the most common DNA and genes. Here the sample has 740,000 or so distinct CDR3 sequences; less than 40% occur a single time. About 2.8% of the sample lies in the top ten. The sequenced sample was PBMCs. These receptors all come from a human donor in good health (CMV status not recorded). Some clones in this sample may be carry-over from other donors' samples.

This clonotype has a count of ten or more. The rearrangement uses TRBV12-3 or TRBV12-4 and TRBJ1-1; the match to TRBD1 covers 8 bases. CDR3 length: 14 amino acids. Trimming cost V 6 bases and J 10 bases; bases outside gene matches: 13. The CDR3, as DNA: TGTGCCAGCAGCCGAAACCCAGGGGGCTGGGGAGCTTTCTTT. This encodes CASSRNPGGWGAFF.

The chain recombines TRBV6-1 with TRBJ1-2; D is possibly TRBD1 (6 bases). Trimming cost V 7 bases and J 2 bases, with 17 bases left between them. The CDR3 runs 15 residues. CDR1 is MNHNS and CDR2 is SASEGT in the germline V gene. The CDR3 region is CASTPEDSSNYGYTF. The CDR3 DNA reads TGTGCCAGCACCCCCGAGGACAGTTCGAACTATGGCTACACCTTC.